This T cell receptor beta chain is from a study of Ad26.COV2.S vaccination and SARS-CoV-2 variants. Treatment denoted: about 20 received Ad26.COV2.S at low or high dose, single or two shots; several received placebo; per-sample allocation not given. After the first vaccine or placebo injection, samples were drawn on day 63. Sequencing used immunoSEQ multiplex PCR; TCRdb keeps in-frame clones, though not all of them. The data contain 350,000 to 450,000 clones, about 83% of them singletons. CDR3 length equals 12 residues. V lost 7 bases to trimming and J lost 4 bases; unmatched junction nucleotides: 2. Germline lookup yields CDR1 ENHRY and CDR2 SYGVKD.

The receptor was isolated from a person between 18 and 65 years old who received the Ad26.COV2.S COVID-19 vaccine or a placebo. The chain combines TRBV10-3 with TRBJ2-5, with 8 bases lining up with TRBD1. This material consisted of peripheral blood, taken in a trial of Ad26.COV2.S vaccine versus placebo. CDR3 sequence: CAINTGGETQYF. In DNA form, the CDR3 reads TGTGCCATCAATACAGGGGGAGAGACCCAGTACTTC.